A selection of T cell receptor beta chains follows, all from one sample in a study of T cells in Graves' hyperthyroidism and ophthalmopathy. TCRdb reprocessed the multiplex PCR reads via MiXCR and lists one record per CDR3 protein. The sample has approximately 600,000 distinct CDR3 sequences; over 11% are singletons. What was sequenced was blood. Receptor source: a woman between 25 and 40 years old with Graves' hyperthyroidism that later progressed to Graves' ophthalmopathy. Each CDR3 is given with its conserved first and last residue. Fields, in order: clone size, J gene, D gene, V gene, CDR3 protein, CDR3 DNA. A D gene is named only where the DNA matches it firmly. Rows give clone size only sometimes, using once, few, many, or a class for an expanded clone.

NA | TRBJ1-5 | NA | TRBV19 | CASSIEFEGQPQHF | TGTGCCAGTAGTATAGAATTCGAAGGTCAGCCCCAGCATTTT
NA | TRBJ2-2 | TRBD2 | TRBV4-1 | CASSQDPGRTAGELFF | TGCGCCAGCAGCCAAGATCCCGGGAGGACGGCCGGGGAGCTGTTTTTT
many | TRBJ2-1 | TRBD1 | TRBV12-5 | CASGLRYRDRDRDEQFF | TGTGCTAGTGGTTTGCGTTACCGGGACAGGGATAGGGATGAGCAGTTCTTC
few | TRBJ2-7 | NA | TRBV30 | CAWSPLYEQYF | TGTGCCTGGAGTCCTCTCTACGAGCAGTACTTC
few | TRBJ2-6 | NA | TRBV6-1 | CASSEDHSGANVLTF | TGTGCCAGCAGTGAGGACCACTCTGGGGCCAACGTCCTGACTTTC
NA | TRBJ1-1 | NA | TRBV18 | CASSPGLDTPEAFF | TGTGCCAGCTCACCAGGCTTAGACACCCCTGAAGCTTTCTTT
many | TRBJ1-5 | NA | TRBV2 | CASDGGNNQPQHF | TGTGCCAGCGATGGGGGCAATAATCAGCCCCAGCATTTT
NA | TRBJ2-3 | TRBD2 | TRBV9 | CASSGSSGKDDTQYF | TGTGCCAGCAGCGGGTCGAGCGGGAAGGATGATACGCAGTATTTT
many | TRBJ2-3 | TRBD2 | TRBV7-9 | CASSFGGRLTDTQYF | TGTGCCAGCAGCTTTGGCGGGAGGCTCACAGATACGCAGTATTTT
NA | TRBJ1-6 | NA | TRBV9 | CASSVGPVGNSPLHF | TGTGCCAGCAGCGTAGGACCAGTGGGTAATTCACCCCTCCACTTT
many | TRBJ2-3 | NA | TRBV27 | CASSLYRPGGTRGDTQYF | TGTGCCAGCAGTTTATATCGCCCCGGGGGCACGAGGGGAGATACGCAGTATTTT
many | TRBJ2-7 | TRBD1 | TRBV28 | CASSSGTGAYEQYF | TGTGCCAGCAGTTCCGGGACAGGGGCCTACGAGCAGTACTTC
many | TRBJ2-7 | NA | TRBV20-1 | CSARAYEGGVYEQYF | TGCAGTGCTAGAGCCTATGAGGGGGGAGTCTACGAGCAGTACTTC
few | TRBJ1-5 | NA | TRBV28 | CAGGETVDPFSNQPQHF | TGTGCCGGCGGAGAGACAGTGGATCCTTTTAGCAATCAGCCCCAGCATTTT
many | TRBJ1-1 | NA | TRBV20-1 | CSAREDPVTAAAFF | TGCAGTGCTAGAGAGGACCCGGTGACCGCCGCAGCTTTCTTT
many | TRBJ1-2 | NA | TRBV20-1 | CSARTANYGYTF | TGCAGTGCTAGGACGGCTAACTATGGCTACACCTTC
many | TRBJ1-2 | NA | TRBV27 | CASEGGNGYTF | TGTGCCAGCGAGGGGGGGAATGGCTACACCTTC
many | TRBJ1-2 | NA | TRBV12-3/TRBV12-4 | CASSLAGGRGYGYTF | TGTGCCAGCAGTTTAGCGGGGGGCAGGGGTTATGGCTACACCTTC
NA | TRBJ1-1 | TRBD1 | TRBV6-2/TRBV6-3 | CASSYLQGTVNTEAFF | TGTGCCAGCAGTTACTTACAGGGGACGGTGAACACTGAAGCTTTCTTT
many | TRBJ2-7 | NA | TRBV5-1 | CASSSGNSYEQYF | TGCGCCAGCAGCTCCGGGAACTCCTACGAGCAGTACTTC
many | TRBJ1-6 | NA | TRBV12-3/TRBV12-4 | CASSLAPNSPLHF | TGTGCCAGCAGTTTAGCGCCAAATTCACCCCTCCACTTT
many | TRBJ2-7 | NA | TRBV6-5 | CASSYGHSSYEQYF | TGTGCCAGCAGTTACGGACACAGTTCCTACGAGCAGTACTTC